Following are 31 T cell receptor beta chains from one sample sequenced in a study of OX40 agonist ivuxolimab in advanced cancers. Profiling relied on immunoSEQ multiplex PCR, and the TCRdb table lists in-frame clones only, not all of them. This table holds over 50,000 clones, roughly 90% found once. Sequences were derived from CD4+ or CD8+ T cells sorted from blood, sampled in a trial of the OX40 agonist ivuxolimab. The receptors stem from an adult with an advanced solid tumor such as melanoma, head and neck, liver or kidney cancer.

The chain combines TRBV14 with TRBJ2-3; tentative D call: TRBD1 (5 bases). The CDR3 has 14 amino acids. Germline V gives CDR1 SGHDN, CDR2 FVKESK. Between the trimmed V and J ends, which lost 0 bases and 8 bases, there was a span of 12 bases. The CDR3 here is CASSQDVGAVTQYF. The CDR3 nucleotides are TGTGCCAGCAGCCAAGATGTAGGGGCGGTTACGCAGTATTTT.

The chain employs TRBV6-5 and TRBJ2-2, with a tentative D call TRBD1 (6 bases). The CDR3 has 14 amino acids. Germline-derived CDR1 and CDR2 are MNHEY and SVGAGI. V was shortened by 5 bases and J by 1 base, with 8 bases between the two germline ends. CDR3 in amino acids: CASSDRLNTGELFF. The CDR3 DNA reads TGTGCCAGCAGTGACAGGTTGAACACCGGGGAGCTGTTTTTT.

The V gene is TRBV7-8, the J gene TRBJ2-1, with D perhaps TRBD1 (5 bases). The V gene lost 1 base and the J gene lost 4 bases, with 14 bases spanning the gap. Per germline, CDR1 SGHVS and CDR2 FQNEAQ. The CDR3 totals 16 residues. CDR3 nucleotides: TGTGCCAGCAGCTTAGTAGGCAGGGAAAATTACAATGAGCAGTTCTTC. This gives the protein CASSLVGRENYNEQFF. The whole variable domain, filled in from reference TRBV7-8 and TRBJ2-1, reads GAGVSQSPRYKVAKRGQDVALRCDPISGHVSLFWYQQALGQGPEFLTYFQNEAQLDKSGLPSDRFFAERPEGSVSTLKIQRTQQEDSAVYLCASSLVGRENYNEQFFGPGTRLTVL.

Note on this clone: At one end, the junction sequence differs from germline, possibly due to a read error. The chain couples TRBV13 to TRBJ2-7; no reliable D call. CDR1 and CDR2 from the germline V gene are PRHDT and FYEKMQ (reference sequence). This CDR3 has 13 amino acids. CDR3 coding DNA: TGTGCCAGCAGCTTAGGATACTCCGACGAGCAGTACTTC. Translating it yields CASSLGYSDEQYF.

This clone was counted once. CDR3 amino acids: CASSPGYNEQFF. The CDR3 coding sequence is TGTGCCAGCAGCCCAGGATACAATGAGCAGTTCTTC. J is TRBJ2-1 and V is TRBV14; D is ambiguous. V was shortened by 4 bases and J by 4 bases, with 5 bases between the two germline ends. The CDR3 loop spans 12 amino acids. In germline, CDR1 is SGHDN, CDR2 FVKESK.

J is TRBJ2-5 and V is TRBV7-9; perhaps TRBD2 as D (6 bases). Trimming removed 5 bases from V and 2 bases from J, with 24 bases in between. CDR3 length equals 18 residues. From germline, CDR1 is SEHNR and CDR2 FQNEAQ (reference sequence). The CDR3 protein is CASSPRFPSVGGQETQYF. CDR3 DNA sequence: TGTGCCAGCAGCCCCCGGTTCCCAAGCGTGGGGGGTCAAGAGACCCAGTACTTC.

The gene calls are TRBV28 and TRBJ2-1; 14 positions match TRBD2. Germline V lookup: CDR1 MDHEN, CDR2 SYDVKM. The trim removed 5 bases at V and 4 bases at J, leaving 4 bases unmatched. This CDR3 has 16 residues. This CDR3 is CASSLGLAGDYNEQFF. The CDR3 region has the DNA TGTGCCAGCAGTCTGGGACTAGCGGGAGATTACAATGAGCAGTTCTTC.

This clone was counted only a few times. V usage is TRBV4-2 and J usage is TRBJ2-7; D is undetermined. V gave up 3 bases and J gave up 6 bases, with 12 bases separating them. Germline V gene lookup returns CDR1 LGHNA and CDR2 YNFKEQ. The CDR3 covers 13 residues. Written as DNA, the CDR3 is TGTGCCAGCAGCCATTCGACTCCTTCCGAGCAGTACTTC. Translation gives CASSHSTPSEQYF.

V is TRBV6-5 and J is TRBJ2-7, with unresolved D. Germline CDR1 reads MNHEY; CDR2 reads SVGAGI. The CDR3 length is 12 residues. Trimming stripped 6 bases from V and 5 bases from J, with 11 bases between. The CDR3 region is CASREYGNEQYF. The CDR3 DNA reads TGTGCCAGCAGGGAGTACGGAAACGAGCAGTACTTC.

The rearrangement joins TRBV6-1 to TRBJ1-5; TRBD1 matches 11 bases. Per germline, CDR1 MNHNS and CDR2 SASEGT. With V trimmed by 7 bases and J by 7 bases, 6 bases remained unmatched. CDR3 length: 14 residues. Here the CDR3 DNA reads TGTGCCAGCACTTGGACAGGGGGCTCCCAGCCCCAGCATTTT. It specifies CASTWTGGSQPQHF.

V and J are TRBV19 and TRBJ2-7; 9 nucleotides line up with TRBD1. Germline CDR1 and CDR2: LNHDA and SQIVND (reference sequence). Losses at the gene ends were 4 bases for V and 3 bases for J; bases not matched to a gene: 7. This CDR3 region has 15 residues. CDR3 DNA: TGTGCCAGTAGTACCCTGGACAGGGGACACTACGAGCAGTACTTC. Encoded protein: CASSTLDRGHYEQYF. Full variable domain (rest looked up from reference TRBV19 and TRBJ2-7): DGGITQSPKYLFRKEGQNVTLSCEQNLNHDAMYWYRQDPGQGLRLIYYSQIVNDFQKGDIAEGYSVSREKKESFPLTVTSAQKNPTAFYLCASSTLDRGHYEQYFGPGTRLTVT.

In DNA, the CDR3 is TGTGCCAGCAGTTCCGACGGGAACCAGGCGCTCGCTTGGAATGAGCAGTTCTTC. This translates into CASSSDGNQALAWNEQFF. V and J are TRBV28 and TRBJ2-1; D may be TRBD2 (5 bases). The V gene lost 4 bases and the J gene lost 7 bases, with 26 bases spanning the gap. Germline V gene data show CDR1 as MDHEN and CDR2 as SYDVKM. The CDR3 covers 18 residues.

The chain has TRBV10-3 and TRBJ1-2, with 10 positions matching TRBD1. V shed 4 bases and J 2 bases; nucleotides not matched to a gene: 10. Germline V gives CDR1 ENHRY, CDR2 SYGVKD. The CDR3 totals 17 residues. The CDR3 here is CAISGGTGEGGNYGYTF. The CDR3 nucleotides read TGTGCCATCAGTGGTGGGACAGGGGAAGGTGGAAACTATGGCTACACCTTC.

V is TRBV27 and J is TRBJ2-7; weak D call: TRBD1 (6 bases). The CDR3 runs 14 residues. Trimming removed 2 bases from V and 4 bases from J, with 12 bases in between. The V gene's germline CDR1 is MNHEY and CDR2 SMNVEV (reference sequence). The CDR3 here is CASSLRGQRYEQYF. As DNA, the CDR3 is TGTGCCAGCAGTTTACGCGGACAGAGATACGAGCAGTACTTC.

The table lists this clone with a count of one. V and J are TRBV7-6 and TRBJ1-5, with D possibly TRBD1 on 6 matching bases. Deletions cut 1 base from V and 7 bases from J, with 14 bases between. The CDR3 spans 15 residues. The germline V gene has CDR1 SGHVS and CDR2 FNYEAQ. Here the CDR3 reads CASSLEQGPGQPQHF. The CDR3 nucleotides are TGTGCCAGCAGCTTAGAACAGGGCCCCGGGCAGCCCCAGCATTTT. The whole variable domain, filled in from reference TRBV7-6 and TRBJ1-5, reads GAGVSQSPRYKVTKRGQDVALRCDPISGHVSLYWYRQALGQGPEFLTYFNYEAQQDKSGLPNDRFSAERPEGSISTLTIQRTEQRDSAMYRCASSLEQGPGQPQHFGDGTRLSIL.

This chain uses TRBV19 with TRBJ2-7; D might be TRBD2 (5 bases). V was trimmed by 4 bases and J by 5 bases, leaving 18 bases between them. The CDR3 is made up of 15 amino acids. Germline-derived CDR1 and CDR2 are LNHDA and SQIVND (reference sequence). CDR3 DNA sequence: TGTGCCAGTAGTAAGGTTGATAGGGCGGGCCACGAGCAGTACTTC. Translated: CASSKVDRAGHEQYF.

DNA for the CDR3: TGTGCCAGCAGCGTGGGACGGGAGGAAGACGGCGGGGAGCTGTTTTTT. It specifies CASSVGREEDGGELFF. This rearrangement joins TRBV9 to TRBJ2-2; 7 nucleotides line up with TRBD2. The CDR3 consists of 16 residues. Germline V gene sequence: CDR1 SGDLS, CDR2 YYNGEE. V lost 2 bases, J lost 7 bases, and 11 bases stayed unmatched.

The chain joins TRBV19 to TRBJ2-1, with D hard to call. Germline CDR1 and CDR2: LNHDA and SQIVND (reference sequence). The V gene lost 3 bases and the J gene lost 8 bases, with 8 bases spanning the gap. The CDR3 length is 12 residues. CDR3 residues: CASSITGHEQFF. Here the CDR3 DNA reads TGTGCCAGTAGTATTACGGGTCATGAGCAGTTCTTC.

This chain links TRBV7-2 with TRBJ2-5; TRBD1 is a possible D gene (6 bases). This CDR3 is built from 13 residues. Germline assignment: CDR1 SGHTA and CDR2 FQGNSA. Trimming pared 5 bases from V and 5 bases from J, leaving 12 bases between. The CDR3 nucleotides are TGTGCCAGCAGCCTAACAGGGATGGAGACCCAGTACTTC. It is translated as CASSLTGMETQYF.

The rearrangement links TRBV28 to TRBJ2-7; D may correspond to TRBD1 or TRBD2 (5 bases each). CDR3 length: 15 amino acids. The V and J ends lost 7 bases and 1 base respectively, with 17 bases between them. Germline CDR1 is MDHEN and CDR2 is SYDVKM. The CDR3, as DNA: TGTGCCAGCACAACCCGGGACGTGCGATCCTACGAGCAGTACTTC. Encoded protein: CASTTRDVRSYEQYF.

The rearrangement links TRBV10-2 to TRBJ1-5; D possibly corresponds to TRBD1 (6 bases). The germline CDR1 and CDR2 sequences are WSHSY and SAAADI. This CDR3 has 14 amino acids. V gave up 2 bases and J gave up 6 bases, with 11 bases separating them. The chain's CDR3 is CASSERGITQPQHF. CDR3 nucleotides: TGCGCCAGCAGTGAGAGGGGGATAACTCAGCCCCAGCATTTT.

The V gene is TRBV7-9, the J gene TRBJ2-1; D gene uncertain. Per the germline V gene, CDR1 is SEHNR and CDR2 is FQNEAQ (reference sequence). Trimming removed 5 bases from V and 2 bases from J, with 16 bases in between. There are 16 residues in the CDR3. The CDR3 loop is CASSPPTSIAYNEQFF. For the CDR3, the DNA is TGTGCCAGCAGCCCACCGACATCAATCGCCTACAATGAGCAGTTCTTC.

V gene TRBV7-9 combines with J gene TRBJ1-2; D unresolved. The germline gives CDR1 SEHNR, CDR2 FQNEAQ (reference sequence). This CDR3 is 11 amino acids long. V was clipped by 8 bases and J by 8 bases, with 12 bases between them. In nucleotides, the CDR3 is TGTGCCAGCTCGACCGGGTTGGGCTACACCTTC. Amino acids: CASSTGLGYTF.

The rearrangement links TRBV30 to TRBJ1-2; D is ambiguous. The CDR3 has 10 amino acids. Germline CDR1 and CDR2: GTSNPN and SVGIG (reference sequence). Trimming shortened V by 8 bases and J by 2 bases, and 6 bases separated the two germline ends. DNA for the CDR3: TGTGCCGGTAGGAACTATGGCTACACCTTC. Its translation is CAGRNYGYTF. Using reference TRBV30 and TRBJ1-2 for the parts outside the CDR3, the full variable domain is SQTIHQWPATLVQPVGSPLSLECTVEGTSNPNLYWYRQAAGRGLQLLFYSVGIGQISSEVPQNLSASRPQDRQFILSSKKLLLSDSGFYLCAGRNYGYTFGSGTRLTVV.

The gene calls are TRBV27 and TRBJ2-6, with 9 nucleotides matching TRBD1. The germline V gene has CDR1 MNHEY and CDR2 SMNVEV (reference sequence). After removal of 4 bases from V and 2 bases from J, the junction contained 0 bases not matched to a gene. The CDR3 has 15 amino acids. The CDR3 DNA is TGTGCCAGCAGTTACAGGGGGCCTGGGGCCAACGTCCTGACTTTC. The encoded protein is CASSYRGPGANVLTF.

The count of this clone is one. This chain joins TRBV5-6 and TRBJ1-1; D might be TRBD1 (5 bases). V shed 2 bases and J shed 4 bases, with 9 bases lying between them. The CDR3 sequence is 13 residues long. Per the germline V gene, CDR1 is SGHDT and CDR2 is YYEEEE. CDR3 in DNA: TGTGCCAGCAGCTTTTGGGGGGGCACTGAAGCTTTCTTT. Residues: CASSFWGGTEAFF.

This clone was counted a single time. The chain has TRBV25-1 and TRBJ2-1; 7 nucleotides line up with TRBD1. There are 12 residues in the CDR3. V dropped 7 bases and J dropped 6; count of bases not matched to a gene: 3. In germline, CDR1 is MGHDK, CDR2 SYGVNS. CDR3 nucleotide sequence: TGTGCCAGCAATACAGGGGTCAATGAGCAGTTCTTC. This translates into CASNTGVNEQFF. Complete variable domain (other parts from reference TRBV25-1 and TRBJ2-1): EADIYQTPRYLVIGTGKKITLECSQTMGHDKMYWYQQDPGMELHLIHYSYGVNSTEKGDLSSESTVSRIRTEHFPLTLESARPSHTSQYLCASNTGVNEQFFGPGTRLTVL.

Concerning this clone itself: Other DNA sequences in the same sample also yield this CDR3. As DNA, the CDR3 is TGCGCCAGCAGCCAAGATCAGGGGGCCTACAATGAGCAGTTCTTC. Its translation is CASSQDQGAYNEQFF. V and J are TRBV4-1 and TRBJ2-1; 7 bases match TRBD1. Germline loops: CDR1 MGHRA, CDR2 YSYEKL. The CDR3 sequence is 15 residues long. The V and J ends lost 0 bases and 2 bases, in that order; junction bases with no gene match: 1.

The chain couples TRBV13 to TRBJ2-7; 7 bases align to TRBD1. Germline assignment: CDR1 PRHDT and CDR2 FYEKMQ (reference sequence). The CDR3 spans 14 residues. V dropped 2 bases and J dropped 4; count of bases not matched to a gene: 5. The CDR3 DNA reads TGTGCCAGCAGCTTAAGAGACAGGGAGTACGAGCAGTACTTC. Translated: CASSLRDREYEQYF.

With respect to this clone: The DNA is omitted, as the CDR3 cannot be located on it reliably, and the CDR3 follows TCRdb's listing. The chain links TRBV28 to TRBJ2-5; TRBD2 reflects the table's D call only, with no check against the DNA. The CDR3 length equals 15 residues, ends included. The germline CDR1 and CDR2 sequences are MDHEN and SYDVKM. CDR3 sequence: CASSTSVGGQETQYF.

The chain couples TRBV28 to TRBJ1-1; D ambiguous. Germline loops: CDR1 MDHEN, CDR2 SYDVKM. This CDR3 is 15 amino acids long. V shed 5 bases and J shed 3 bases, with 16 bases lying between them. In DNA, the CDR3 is TGTGCCAGCAGTGACCGCCGGGAGAGCGACACTGAAGCTTTCTTT. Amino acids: CASSDRRESDTEAFF. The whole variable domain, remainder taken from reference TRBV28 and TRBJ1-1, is DVKVTQSSRYLVKRTGEKVFLECVQDMDHENMFWYRQDPGLGLRLIYFSYDVKMKEKGDIPEGYSVSREKKERFSLILESASTNQTSMYLCASSDRRESDTEAFFGQGTRLTVV.